The T cell receptor beta chain under discussion was sequenced for a study of CD8 T cells in ankylosing spondylitis. By quantitative 5'-RACE with molecular barcodes, the TCR beta libraries were made. TCRdb re-derived calls from the 5' RACE reads in MiXCR, one entry per CDR3 protein. The sample lists a few hundred thousand distinct CDR3 sequences; around 24% were seen once. The V gene lost 10 bases and the J gene lost 3 bases, with 18 bases spanning the gap. The germline gives CDR1 SGDLS, CDR2 YYNGEE. CDR3 length: 14 residues. Study-wide findings and caveats: Clones linked to disease, bearing a CD8+ phenotype, were relatively rare in peripheral blood. There was a TCR beta motif, made of several highly homologous variants, that appeared characteristic of ankylosing spondylitis blood. Some of the motif variants had earlier been found in reactive arthritis patients' fluid and blood. Researchers reportedly found disease-linked clones significantly enriched in matched ankylosing spondylitis synovial fluid.

A note on this clonotype: Its specificity is unknown.

This rearrangement joins TRBV9 to TRBJ2-3; a weak D match, TRBD2 (6 bases). The source material was blood, either unsorted or a sorted T cell fraction (not recorded which). The source of this sequence is a male donor with ankylosing spondylitis. Here the CDR3 reads CAGNPGSMTDTQYF. For the CDR3, the DNA is TGTGCCGGCAACCCCGGGAGCATGACAGATACGCAGTATTTT. Together with reference TRBV9 and TRBJ2-3, the CDR3 gives the full variable domain: DSGVTQTPKHLITATGQRVTLRCSPRSGDLSVYWYQQSLDQGLQFLIQYYNGEERAKGNILERFSAQQFPDLHSELNLSSLELGDSALYFCAGNPGSMTDTQYFGPGTRLTVL.